Sequencing of this T cell receptor beta chain was carried out in a study of T cell repertoires in cytomegalovirus infection. In the study overall: The study used recently identified HLA-C-restricted and well-studied HLA-B-restricted CMV epitopes. TCR beta signatures that were public indicated CMV infection and matching HLA type.

TCRdb reanalysed the reads using MiXCR and keeps one entry per CDR3 protein. The sample has approximately 300,000 distinct CDR3 sequences, almost 30% seen once. CDR3 length equals 14 residues. Germline V gives CDR1 MNHNY, CDR2 SVGAGI (reference sequence). Trimming cost V 7 bases and J 4 bases, with 17 bases left between them. Findings and limits, study-wide: Dominant in the ex vivo response were TCR beta clonotypes restricted by HLA-C and specific for CMV.

About this clonotype: Its antigen remains unidentified.

The source material was cultured PBMCs, sampled from culture after CMV antigen stimulation. V usage is TRBV6-6 and J usage is TRBJ2-7; D perhaps matches TRBD1 (6 bases). This sequence originates from a human donor in good health (CMV status not recorded). Some clones in this sample may be carry-over from other donors' samples. CDR3 sequence reads: CASKGRARGYEQYF. DNA of the CDR3: TGTGCCAGCAAAGGGAGAGCTAGGGGGTACGAGCAGTACTTC.